A selection of T cell receptor beta chains follows, all from one sample in a study of graft-versus-host responses after intestinal transplantation. These receptors have no identified antigens. Generated by immunoSEQ multiplex PCR, the TCRdb table keeps only in-frame clones and is missing some. The sample lists 100,000 or so clones; roughly 91% were seen once. Here the sequenced sample was unstimulated CD8+ T cells sorted from spleen or lymph node cells, taken before transplant. Receptors were obtained from a human donor who was the organ donor for an intestinal transplant. CDR3s include the opening cysteine and the closing phenylalanine or tryptophan. The D gene is left open where the match is weak. Expanded clones get a size class; other rows say once, few or many, or leave the size out.

j_call,d_call,clone_size,v_call,cdr3_aa,cdr3_nt
TRBJ2-4,NA,NA,TRBV27,CASSFDLANIQYF,TGTGCCAGCAGTTTCGACCTAGCAAACATTCAGTACTTC
TRBJ2-7,NA,NA,TRBV9,CASSYPGLPYEQYF,TGTGCCAGCAGTTATCCAGGACTCCCCTACGAGCAGTACTTC
TRBJ2-7,NA,NA,TRBV5-8,CASSQLTGTLSYEQYF,TGTGCCAGCAGCCAGTTGACCGGGACTTTATCCTACGAGCAGTACTTC
TRBJ2-1,TRBD2,once,TRBV9,CASSASGSGAYEQFF,TGTGCCAGCAGCGCAAGTGGGAGCGGGGCCTATGAGCAGTTCTTC
TRBJ1-3,TRBD1,NA,TRBV14,CASSRTGYGNTIYF,TGTGCCAGCAGCCGGACAGGTTATGGAAACACCATATATTTT
TRBJ2-3,NA,NA,TRBV7-2,CASSLGGADTQYF,TGTGCCAGCAGCTTAGGGGGAGCAGATACGCAGTATTTT
TRBJ2-3,NA,NA,TRBV4-2,CASSQVEIGPADF,TGTGCCAGCAGCCAAGTGGAGATCGGCCCGGCGGATTTT
TRBJ1-1,TRBD1,NA,TRBV6-1,CASSDGQAGNTEAFF,TGTGCCAGCAGTGACGGACAGGCTGGGAACACTGAAGCTTTCTTT
TRBJ2-1,TRBD2,once,TRBV27,CASSFGPGGNEQFF,TGTGCCAGCAGTTTTGGCCCCGGGGGGAATGAGCAGTTCTTC
TRBJ2-1,NA,NA,TRBV5-1,CASSSSGPSYNEQFF,TGCGCCAGCAGCTCGAGCGGTCCCTCCTACAATGAGCAGTTCTTC
TRBJ2-1,TRBD2,NA,TRBV7-6,CASSQTGGANEQFF,TGTGCCAGCAGCCAGACGGGAGGTGCGAATGAGCAGTTCTTC
TRBJ2-1,TRBD2,NA,TRBV14,CASTPSGRSEQFF,TGTGCCAGCACCCCTAGCGGCCGGAGTGAGCAGTTCTTC
TRBJ2-3,TRBD2,NA,TRBV7-9,CASKRGRDTQYF,TGTGCCAGCAAGCGGGGGCGAGATACGCAGTATTTT
TRBJ2-7,NA,NA,TRBV7-9,CASSLDFHPYEQYF,TGTGCCAGCAGCTTAGACTTCCACCCCTACGAGCAGTACTTC
TRBJ2-7,NA,NA,TRBV14,CASSQGRRRGASYEQYF,TGTGCCAGCAGCCAAGGTCGTCGGCGGGGCGCCTCCTACGAGCAGTACTTC
TRBJ2-7,NA,NA,TRBV4-3,CASSQDTGGSVEQYF,TGCGCCAGCAGCCAGGATACAGGAGGGTCCGTCGAGCAGTACTTC
TRBJ2-7,NA,NA,TRBV7-2,CASSLGTGSYEQYF,TGTGCCAGCAGCTTAGGAACGGGGTCCTACGAGCAGTACTTC